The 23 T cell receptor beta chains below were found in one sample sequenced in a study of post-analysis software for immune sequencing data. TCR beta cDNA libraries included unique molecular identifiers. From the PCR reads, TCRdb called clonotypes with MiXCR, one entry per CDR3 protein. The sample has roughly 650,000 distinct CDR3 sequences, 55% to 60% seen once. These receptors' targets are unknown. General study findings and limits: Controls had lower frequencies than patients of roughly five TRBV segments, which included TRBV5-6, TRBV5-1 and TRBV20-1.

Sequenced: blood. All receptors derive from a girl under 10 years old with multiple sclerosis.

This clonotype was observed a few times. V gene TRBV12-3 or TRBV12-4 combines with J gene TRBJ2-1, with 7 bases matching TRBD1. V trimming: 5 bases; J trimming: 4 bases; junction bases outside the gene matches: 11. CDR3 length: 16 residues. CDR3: CASSQTGTAAYNEQFF. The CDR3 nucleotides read TGTGCCAGCAGTCAAACCGGGACAGCAGCATACAATGAGCAGTTCTTC.

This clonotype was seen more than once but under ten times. CDR3 bases: TGTGCCAGCAGCTTAGCAGGTGCAGGTGCCGACATTCAGTACTTC. Translating gives CASSLAGAGADIQYF. The chain recombines TRBV7-2 with TRBJ2-4, with D unresolved. The germline V gene encodes CDR1 SGHTA and CDR2 FQGNSA. This CDR3 contains 15 residues. With 0 bases removed from V and 8 bases from J, the gap between germline ends came to 14 bases. Based on the CDR3 plus reference TRBV7-2 and TRBJ2-4, the full variable domain is GAGVSQSPSNKVTEKGKDVELRCDPISGHTALYWYRQSLGQGLEFLIYFQGNSAPDKSGLPSDRFSAERTGGSVSTLTIQRTQQEDSAVYLCASSLAGAGADIQYFGAGTRLSVL.

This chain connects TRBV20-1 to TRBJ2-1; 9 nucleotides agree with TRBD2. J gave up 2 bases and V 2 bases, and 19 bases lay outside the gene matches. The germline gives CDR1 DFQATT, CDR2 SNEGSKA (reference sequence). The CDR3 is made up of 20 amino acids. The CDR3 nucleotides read TGCAGTGCTAGATTAGGGCTAGCGGGACCGGGGGCTGGTACCTACAATGAGCAGTTCTTC. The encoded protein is CSARLGLAGPGAGTYNEQFF.

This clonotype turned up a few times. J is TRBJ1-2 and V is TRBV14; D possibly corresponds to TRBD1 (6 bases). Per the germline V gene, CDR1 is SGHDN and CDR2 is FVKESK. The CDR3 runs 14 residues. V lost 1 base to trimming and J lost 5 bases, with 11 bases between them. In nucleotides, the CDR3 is TGTGCCAGCAGCCAAGTCCGACAGGTTTATGGCTACACCTTC. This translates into CASSQVRQVYGYTF.

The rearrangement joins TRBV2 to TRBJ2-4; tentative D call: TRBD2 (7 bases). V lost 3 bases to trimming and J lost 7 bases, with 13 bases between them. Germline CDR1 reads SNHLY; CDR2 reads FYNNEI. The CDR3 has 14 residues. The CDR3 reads CASSDPAGANIQYF. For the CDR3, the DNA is TGTGCCAGCAGTGATCCCGCGGGGGCCAACATTCAGTACTTC. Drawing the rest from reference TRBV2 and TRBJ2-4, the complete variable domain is EPEVTQTPSHQVTQMGQEVILRCVPISNHLYFYWYRQILGQKVEFLVSFYNNEISEKSEIFDDQFSVERPDGSNFTLKIRSTKLEDSAMYFCASSDPAGANIQYFGAGTRLSVL.

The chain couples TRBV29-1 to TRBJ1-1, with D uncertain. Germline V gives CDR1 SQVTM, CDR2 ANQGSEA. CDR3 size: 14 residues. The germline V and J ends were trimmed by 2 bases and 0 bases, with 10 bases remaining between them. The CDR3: CSVERRSVNTEAFF. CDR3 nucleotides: TGCAGCGTTGAAAGGCGGTCGGTGAACACTGAAGCTTTCTTT.

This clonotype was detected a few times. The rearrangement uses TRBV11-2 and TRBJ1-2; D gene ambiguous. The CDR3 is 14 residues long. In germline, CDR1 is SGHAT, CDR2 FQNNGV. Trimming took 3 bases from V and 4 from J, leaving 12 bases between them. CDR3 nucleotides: TGTGCCAGCAGCTTGTACAGCTCCGCCTATGGCTACACCTTC. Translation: CASSLYSSAYGYTF. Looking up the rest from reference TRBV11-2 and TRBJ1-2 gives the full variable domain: EAGVAQSPRYKIIEKRQSVAFWCNPISGHATLYWYQQILGQGPKLLIQFQNNGVVDDSQLPKDRFSAERLKGVDSTLKIQPAKLEDSAVYLCASSLYSSAYGYTFGSGTRLTVV.

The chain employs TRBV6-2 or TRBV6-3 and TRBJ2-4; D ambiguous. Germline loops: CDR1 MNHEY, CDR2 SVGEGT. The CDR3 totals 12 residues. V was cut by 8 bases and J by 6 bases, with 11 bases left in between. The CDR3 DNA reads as TGTGCCAGCTCCTCTAGTGGAAACATTCAGTACTTC. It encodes CASSSSGNIQYF.

The DNA for the CDR3 is TGTGCCAGCAGCCAAGTGGGGCAGGGCGGCAGCTCCTACGAGCAGTACTTC. This codes for CASSQVGQGGSSYEQYF. The V gene is TRBV4-2, the J gene TRBJ2-7; D is perhaps TRBD1 (5 bases). In germline, CDR1 is LGHNA, CDR2 YNFKEQ. Trimming took off 1 base at V and 0 bases at J, with 16 bases between the two ends. This CDR3 is built from 17 residues.

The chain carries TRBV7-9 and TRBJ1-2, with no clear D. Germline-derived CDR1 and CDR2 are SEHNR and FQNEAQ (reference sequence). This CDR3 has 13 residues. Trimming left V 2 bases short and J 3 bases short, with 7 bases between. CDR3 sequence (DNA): TGTGCCAGCAGCTTAATGTTTGACTATGGCTACACCTTC. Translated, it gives CASSLMFDYGYTF.

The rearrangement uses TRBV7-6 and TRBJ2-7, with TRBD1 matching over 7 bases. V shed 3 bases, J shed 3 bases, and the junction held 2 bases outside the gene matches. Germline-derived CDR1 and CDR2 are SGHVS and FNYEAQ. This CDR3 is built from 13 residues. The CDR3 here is CASSFPGGYEQYF. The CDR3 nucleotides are TGTGCCAGCAGCTTTCCAGGGGGCTACGAGCAGTACTTC.

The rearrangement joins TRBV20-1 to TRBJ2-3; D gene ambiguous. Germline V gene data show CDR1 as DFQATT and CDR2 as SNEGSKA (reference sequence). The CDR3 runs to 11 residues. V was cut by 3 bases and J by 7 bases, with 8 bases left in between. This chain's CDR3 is CSASVGNTQYF. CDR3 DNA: TGCAGTGCTAGCGTAGGGAATACGCAGTATTTT.

The CDR3: CASRSTTSSYNEQFF. Written as DNA, the CDR3 is TGTGCCAGCAGGTCTACCACGAGCTCCTACAATGAGCAGTTCTTC. The chain links TRBV2 to TRBJ2-1; no clear D. CDR1 is SNHLY, CDR2 FYNNEI, per germline. CDR3 size: 15 residues. V lost 6 bases, J lost 0 bases, and 12 bases lay in between.

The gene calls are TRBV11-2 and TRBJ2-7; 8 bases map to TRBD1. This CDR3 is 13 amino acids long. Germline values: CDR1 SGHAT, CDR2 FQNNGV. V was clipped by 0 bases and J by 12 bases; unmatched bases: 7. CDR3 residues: CASSLEGRGLLYF. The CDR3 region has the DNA TGTGCCAGCAGCTTAGAGGGCAGGGGGCTTCTGTACTTC.

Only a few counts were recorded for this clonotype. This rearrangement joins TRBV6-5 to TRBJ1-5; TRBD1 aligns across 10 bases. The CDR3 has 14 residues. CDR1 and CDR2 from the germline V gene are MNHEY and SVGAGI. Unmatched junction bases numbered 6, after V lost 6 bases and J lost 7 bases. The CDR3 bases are TGTGCCAGCAGCCGACAGGGGGCTGGCCAGCCCCAGCATTTT. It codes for CASSRQGAGQPQHF.

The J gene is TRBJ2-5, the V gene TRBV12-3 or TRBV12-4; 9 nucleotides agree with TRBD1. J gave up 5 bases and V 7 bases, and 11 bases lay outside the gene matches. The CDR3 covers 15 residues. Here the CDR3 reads CASTPGQGVRETQYF. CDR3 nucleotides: TGTGCCAGCACCCCGGGACAGGGAGTTAGGGAGACCCAGTACTTC.

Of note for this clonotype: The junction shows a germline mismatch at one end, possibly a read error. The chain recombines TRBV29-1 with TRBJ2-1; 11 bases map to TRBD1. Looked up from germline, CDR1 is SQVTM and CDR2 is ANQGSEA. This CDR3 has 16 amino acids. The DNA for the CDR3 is TGCAGCATTGACGGGGCCAGGACAGGGGGCTTGGGCGAGCAGTTCTTC. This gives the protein CSIDGARTGGLGEQFF.

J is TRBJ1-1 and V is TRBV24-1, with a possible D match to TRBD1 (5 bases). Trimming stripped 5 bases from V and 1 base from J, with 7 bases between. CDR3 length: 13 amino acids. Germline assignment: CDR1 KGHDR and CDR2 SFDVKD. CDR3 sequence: CATSGDSNTEAFF. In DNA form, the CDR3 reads TGTGCCACCAGTGGGGACTCGAACACTGAAGCTTTCTTT.

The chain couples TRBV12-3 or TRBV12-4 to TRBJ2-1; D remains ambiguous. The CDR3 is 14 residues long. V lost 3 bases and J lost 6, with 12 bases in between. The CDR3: CASSLRFQFNEQFF. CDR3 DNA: TGTGCCAGCAGTTTGAGATTTCAATTCAATGAGCAGTTCTTC.

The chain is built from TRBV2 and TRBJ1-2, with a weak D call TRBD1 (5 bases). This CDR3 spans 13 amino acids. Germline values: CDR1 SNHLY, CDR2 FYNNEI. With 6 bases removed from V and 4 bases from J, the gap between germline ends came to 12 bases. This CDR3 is CASSYRGRYGYTF. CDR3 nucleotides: TGTGCCAGCAGCTATCGGGGACGCTATGGCTACACCTTC. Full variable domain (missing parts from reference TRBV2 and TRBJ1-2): EPEVTQTPSHQVTQMGQEVILRCVPISNHLYFYWYRQILGQKVEFLVSFYNNEISEKSEIFDDQFSVERPDGSNFTLKIRSTKLEDSAMYFCASSYRGRYGYTFGSGTRLTVV.

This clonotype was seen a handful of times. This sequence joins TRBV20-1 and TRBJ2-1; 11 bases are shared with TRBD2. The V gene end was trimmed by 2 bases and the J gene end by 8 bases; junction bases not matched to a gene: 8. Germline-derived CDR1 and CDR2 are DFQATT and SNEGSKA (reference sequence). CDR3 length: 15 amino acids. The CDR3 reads CSARIAGGQLHEQFF. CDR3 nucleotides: TGCAGTGCTAGAATAGCGGGGGGGCAATTACATGAGCAGTTCTTC.

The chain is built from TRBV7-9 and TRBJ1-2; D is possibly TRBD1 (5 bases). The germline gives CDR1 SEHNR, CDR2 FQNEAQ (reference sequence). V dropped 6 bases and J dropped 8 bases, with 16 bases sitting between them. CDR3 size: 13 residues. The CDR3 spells CASRRGDSGGYTF. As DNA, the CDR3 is TGTGCCAGCAGAAGAGGGGATTCTGGGGGCTACACCTTC.

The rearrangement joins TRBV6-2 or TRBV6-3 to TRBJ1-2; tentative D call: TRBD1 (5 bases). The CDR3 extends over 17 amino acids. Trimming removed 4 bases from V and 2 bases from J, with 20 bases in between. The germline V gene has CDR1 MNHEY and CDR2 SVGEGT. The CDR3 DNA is TGTGCCAGCAGTTTCCCTGGGCCGGGTCAGGGAAACTATGGCTACACCTTC. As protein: CASSFPGPGQGNYGYTF.